The TCR beta chain described here comes from a study of post-analysis software for immune sequencing data. Study-wide points: Elevated frequency relative to controls characterized four or five TRBV segments in patients, TRBV5-6, TRBV5-1 and TRBV20-1 among them. Under F measure analysis, samples from one preparation batch co-clustered strongly.

From germline, CDR1 is SGHDT and CDR2 YYEEEE. The CDR3 contains 15 residues. V lost 0 bases, J lost 5 bases, and 15 bases lay in between. Note on this clonotype: What it binds is unknown.

Presence of unique molecular identifiers characterized the TCR beta cDNA libraries. One entry per CDR3 protein results from TCRdb running MiXCR on the PCR reads. The profile shows hundreds of thousands of distinct CDR3 sequences, about 27% of them singletons. The chain joins TRBV5-6 to TRBJ2-7; D is possibly TRBD1 (6 bases). The sequenced material came from blood. The sequence derives from a girl between 5 and 17 years old with multiple sclerosis. The DNA for the CDR3 is TGTGCCAGCAGCTTGGATGCAGGGGTCGGACACGAGCAGTACTTC. It encodes CASSLDAGVGHEQYF. Complete variable domain (other parts from reference TRBV5-6 and TRBJ2-7): DAGVTQSPTHLIKTRGQQVTLRCSPKSGHDTVSWYQQALGQGPQFIFQYYEEEERQRGNFPDRFSGHQFPNYSSELNVNALLLGDSALYLCASSLDAGVGHEQYFGPGTRLTVT.